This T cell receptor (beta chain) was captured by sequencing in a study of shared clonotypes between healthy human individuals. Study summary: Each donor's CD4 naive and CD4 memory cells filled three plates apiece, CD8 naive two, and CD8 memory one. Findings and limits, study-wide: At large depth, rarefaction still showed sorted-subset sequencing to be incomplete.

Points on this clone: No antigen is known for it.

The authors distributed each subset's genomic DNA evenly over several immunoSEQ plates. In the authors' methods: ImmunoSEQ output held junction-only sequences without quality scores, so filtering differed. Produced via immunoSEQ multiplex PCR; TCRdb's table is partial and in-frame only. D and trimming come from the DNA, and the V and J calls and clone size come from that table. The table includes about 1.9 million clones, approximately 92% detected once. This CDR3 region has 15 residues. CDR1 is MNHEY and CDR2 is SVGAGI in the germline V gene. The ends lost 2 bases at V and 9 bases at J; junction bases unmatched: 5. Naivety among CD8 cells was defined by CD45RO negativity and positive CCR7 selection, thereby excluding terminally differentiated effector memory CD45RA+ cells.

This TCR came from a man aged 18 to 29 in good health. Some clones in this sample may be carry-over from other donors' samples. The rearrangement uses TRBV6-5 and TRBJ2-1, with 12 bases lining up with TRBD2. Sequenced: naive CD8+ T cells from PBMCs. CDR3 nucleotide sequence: TGTGCCAGCAGTTACGGGACTAGCGGGTCGGGTGAGCAGTTCTTC. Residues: CASSYGTSGSGEQFF.